Each of the 30 T cell receptor beta chains below was sequenced from the same sample in a study of control samples from healthy donors and cancer patients. Sequencing used immunoSEQ multiplex PCR; TCRdb keeps in-frame clones, though not all of them. The sample carries around 110,000 clones, approximately 90% recorded once. Sample: PBMCs. The receptors come from a woman in her forties or fifties with colorectal cancer.

The V and J genes are TRBV10-3 and TRBJ1-1, with TRBD1 identical over 10 bases. Per germline, CDR1 ENHRY and CDR2 SYGVKD. The CDR3 contains 15 residues. With 5 bases clipped from V and 4 bases from J, the junction kept 7 bases outside the gene matches. CDR3 amino acids: CAISTPGQGTTEAFF. CDR3 nucleotide sequence: TGTGCCATCAGTACACCGGGACAGGGGACCACTGAAGCTTTCTTT.

The V and J genes are TRBV3-1 (or the pseudogene TRBV3-2) and TRBJ2-7; D possibly uses TRBD1 or TRBD2 (5 bases each). CDR3 length: 16 residues. Germline lookup yields CDR1 LGHDT and CDR2 YNNKEL (reference sequence). Trimming removed 0 bases from V and 3 bases from J, with 15 bases in between. The CDR3 protein is CASSQDLVRGVYEQYF. In DNA form, the CDR3 reads TGTGCCAGCAGCCAAGATTTGGTGCGAGGGGTCTACGAGCAGTACTTC.

Comments on this clone: The junction departs from the called germline gene at one end, perhaps through a read error. This chain links TRBV7-3 with TRBJ1-1; TRBD1 agrees at 7 bases. Germline V CDR1 and CDR2: SGHTA, FQGTGA. The CDR3 sequence is 13 residues long. The CDR3 DNA reads as TGTGCCAGCAGCCTAACGACAGGGACTGAAGCTTTCTTT. Translated: CASSLTTGTEAFF. Supplemented by reference TRBV7-3 and TRBJ1-1, the full variable domain reads GAGVSQTPSNKVTEKGKYVELRCDPISGHTALYWYRQSLGQGPEFLIYFQGTGAADDSGLPNDRFFAVRPEGSVSTLKIQRTERGDSAVYLCASSLTTGTEAFFGQGTRLTVV.

Only one count was recorded for this clone. As DNA, the CDR3 is TGTGCCAGCAGTTACCAGAGGCGGGCGGGAGAGCAGTACTTC. It is translated as CASSYQRRAGEQYF. The gene calls are TRBV6-2 or TRBV6-3 and TRBJ2-7, with a possible D match to TRBD2 (6 bases). CDR3 length: 14 residues. Germline assignment: CDR1 MNHEY and CDR2 SVGEGT. V lost 2 bases and J lost 7, with 15 bases in between.

The chain joins TRBV19 to TRBJ2-1; weak D call: TRBD2 (6 bases). Germline V gene lookup returns CDR1 LNHDA and CDR2 SQIVND (reference sequence). Trimming removed 3 bases at V and 4 bases at J, with 16 bases between. The CDR3 spans 16 residues. The CDR3 coding sequence is TGTGCCAGTAGTATGGGCGGGACCCCCGGGTACAATGAGCAGTTCTTC. Protein product: CASSMGGTPGYNEQFF.

The chain has TRBV11-3 and TRBJ2-5; D gene unclear. The V gene's germline CDR1 is SGHNT and CDR2 YENEEA. This CDR3 spans 12 amino acids. V was clipped by 4 bases and J by 4 bases, with 7 bases between them. DNA for the CDR3: TGTGCCAGCAGCTCACGCGGAGAGACCCAGTACTTC. Its protein is CASSSRGETQYF.

V is TRBV5-1 and J is TRBJ1-4; possibly TRBD1 for D (5 bases). This CDR3 comprises 16 residues. Germline assignment: CDR1 SGHRS and CDR2 YFSETQ. V gave up 3 bases and J gave up 2 bases, with 14 bases separating them. CDR3 sequence (DNA): TGCGCCAGCAGCTCCGAACTAGGGGCGACTAATGAAAAACTGTTTTTT. Its protein product is CASSSELGATNEKLFF. Using reference TRBV5-1 and TRBJ1-4 for the parts outside the CDR3, the full variable domain is KAGVTQTPRYLIKTRGQQVTLSCSPISGHRSVSWYQQTPGQGLQFLFEYFSETQRNKGNFPGRFSGRQFSNSRSEMNVSTLELGDSALYLCASSSELGATNEKLFFGSGTQLSVL.

To note about this clone: Other nucleotide sequences in the sample specify the same CDR3. This sequence joins TRBV20-1 and TRBJ1-5; D gene ambiguous. Germline CDR1 and CDR2: DFQATT and SNEGSKA (reference sequence). The CDR3 covers 11 residues. V lost 6 bases and J 0 bases, leaving 3 bases between the germline ends. The CDR3 nucleotides read TGCAGTGCCACTAGCAATCAGCCCCAGCATTTT. Encoded protein: CSATSNQPQHF.

This clone was seen only once. V is TRBV12-5 and J is TRBJ2-1; 12 nucleotides agree with TRBD2. CDR3 length: 18 residues. V shed 3 bases and J 9 bases; nucleotides not matched to a gene: 15. Germline lookup yields CDR1 LGHNT and CDR2 FRNRAP. This CDR3 is CASGFQLAGGSVGSEQFF. The CDR3 nucleotides read TGTGCTAGTGGTTTCCAACTAGCGGGAGGTAGTGTAGGTAGTGAGCAGTTCTTC.

This rearrangement joins TRBV6-1 to TRBJ2-3; no clear D. Trimming took 2 bases from V and 5 from J, leaving 5 bases between them. From germline, CDR1 is MNHNS and CDR2 SASEGT. This CDR3 contains 12 residues. The CDR3 spells CASSELVDTQYF. The CDR3 nucleotides read TGTGCCAGCAGTGAATTGGTAGATACGCAGTATTTT.

This clone occurred once. This chain links TRBV2 with TRBJ2-5; TRBD2 matches 11 bases. With 5 bases clipped from V and 2 bases from J, the junction kept 7 bases outside the gene matches. This CDR3 is built from 16 residues. Per the germline V gene, CDR1 is SNHLY and CDR2 is FYNNEI. The CDR3 sequence: CASSSILAGGQETQYF. The CDR3 bases are TGTGCCAGCAGTAGTATTCTAGCGGGAGGTCAAGAGACCCAGTACTTC.

About this clone itself: The sample holds other DNA sequences that translate to the same CDR3. The chain is built from TRBV5-1 and TRBJ2-5; D is unclear. V lost 2 bases and J 5 bases, leaving 4 bases between the germline ends. The germline V gene encodes CDR1 SGHRS and CDR2 YFSETQ. This CDR3 region has 11 residues. CDR3 amino acids: CASSLRETQYF. Written as DNA, the CDR3 is TGCGCCAGCAGCTTACGGGAGACCCAGTACTTC.

The chain uses TRBV11-2 and TRBJ2-2; D not resolved. CDR3 length: 14 residues. Germline CDR1 reads SGHAT; CDR2 reads FQNNGV. V shed 5 bases and J shed 6 bases, with 13 bases lying between them. Here the CDR3 reads CASSPRALAGELFF. The CDR3 region has the DNA TGTGCCAGCAGCCCTCGGGCCCTAGCCGGGGAGCTGTTTTTT.

The chain employs TRBV6-1 and TRBJ2-4; 11 positions agree with TRBD2. The CDR3 has 17 residues. The V and J ends lost 3 bases and 2 bases, in that order; junction bases with no gene match: 6. Germline values: CDR1 MNHNS, CDR2 SASEGT. The CDR3 is CASSELTSGTTKNIQYF. DNA for the CDR3: TGTGCCAGCAGTGAGTTGACTAGCGGGACGACCAAAAACATTCAGTACTTC.

This clone occurred once. V and J are TRBV7-3 and TRBJ2-1, with D uncertain. This CDR3 is built from 15 residues. The V gene's germline CDR1 is SGHTA and CDR2 FQGTGA. V was trimmed by 0 bases and J by 4 bases, leaving 10 bases between them. CDR3 nucleotide sequence: TGTGCCAGCAGCTTAACGATTCAAGATTACAATGAGCAGTTCTTC. This encodes CASSLTIQDYNEQFF. Complete variable domain (other parts from reference TRBV7-3 and TRBJ2-1): GAGVSQTPSNKVTEKGKYVELRCDPISGHTALYWYRQSLGQGPEFLIYFQGTGAADDSGLPNDRFFAVRPEGSVSTLKIQRTERGDSAVYLCASSLTIQDYNEQFFGPGTRLTVL.

The chain joins TRBV18 to TRBJ2-7, with 10 nucleotides matching TRBD2. The CDR3 loop spans 14 amino acids. Losses at the gene ends were 2 bases for V and 6 bases for J; bases not matched to a gene: 4. Germline loops: CDR1 KGHSH, CDR2 LQKENI. In DNA form, the CDR3 reads TGTGCCAGCTCACCAGCTAGCGGGAGTAGCGAGCAGTACTTC. Translation gives CASSPASGSSEQYF.

This clone was seen once. The V gene is TRBV14, the J gene TRBJ1-1; 9 bases are a match to TRBD1. The CDR3 runs 16 residues. Looked up from germline, CDR1 is SGHDN and CDR2 is FVKESK. The V and J ends lost 0 bases and 5 bases, in that order; junction bases with no gene match: 7. CDR3 DNA: TGTGCCAGCAGCCAAGACGACCGGGACAGGGAAACTGAAGCTTTCTTT. Translation: CASSQDDRDRETEAFF.

This clone was recorded a few times. The CDR3 is CSASSDLSGANVLTF. CDR3 nucleotides: TGCAGTGCTAGTTCGGACCTCTCTGGGGCCAACGTCCTGACTTTC. The chain carries TRBV20-1 and TRBJ2-6; no clear D. This CDR3 spans 15 amino acids. Trimming cost V 3 bases and J 0 bases, with 9 bases left between them. Germline V gene sequence: CDR1 DFQATT, CDR2 SNEGSKA (reference sequence).

This clone was found a few times. The chain employs TRBV9 and TRBJ1-1, with D uncertain. V gave up 4 bases and J gave up 4 bases, with 17 bases separating them. The CDR3 contains 15 residues. Germline lookup yields CDR1 SGDLS and CDR2 YYNGEE. CDR3 loop: CASSPRLRDGTEAFF. The CDR3 coding sequence is TGTGCCAGCAGCCCCCGACTCAGAGACGGCACTGAAGCTTTCTTT.

The chain recombines TRBV2 with TRBJ1-5; 8 bases align to TRBD1. Germline-derived CDR1 and CDR2 are SNHLY and FYNNEI. Trimming took 0 bases from V and 4 from J; bases not matched to a gene: 8. This CDR3 has 17 amino acids. The CDR3 here is CASSEALQGARNQPQHF. In DNA form, the CDR3 reads TGTGCCAGCAGTGAAGCGCTTCAGGGGGCAAGGAATCAGCCCCAGCATTTT.

This chain connects TRBV13 to TRBJ2-6; possible D gene TRBD1, 6 bases. This CDR3 is built from 18 residues. Germline CDR1 reads PRHDT; CDR2 reads FYEKMQ (reference sequence). The V gene lost 4 bases and the J gene lost 3 bases, with 19 bases spanning the gap. Written as DNA, the CDR3 is TGTGCCAGCAGCTCCAAAAGGCCGAACAGGGATGGGGCCAACGTCCTGACTTTC. Translation gives CASSSKRPNRDGANVLTF. Complete variable domain (other parts from reference TRBV13 and TRBJ2-6): AAGVIQSPRHLIKEKRETATLKCYPIPRHDTVYWYQQGPGQDPQFLISFYEKMQSDKGSIPDRFSAQQFSDYHSELNMSSLELGDSALYFCASSSKRPNRDGANVLTFGAGSRLTVL.

The chain has TRBV2 and TRBJ2-4; the match to TRBD1 covers 10 bases. Germline V gene lookup returns CDR1 SNHLY and CDR2 FYNNEI. Unmatched junction bases numbered 4, after V lost 6 bases and J lost 5 bases. The CDR3 is 14 residues long. The CDR3 here is CASRAGTGENIQYF. CDR3 nucleotide sequence: TGTGCCAGCAGGGCCGGGACAGGGGAAAACATTCAGTACTTC.

Of note for this clone: An end of the junction differs from the germline gene, which may be a read error. The chain carries TRBV7-7 and TRBJ2-3; TRBD2 matches at 8 bases. Germline V lookup: CDR1 SSHAT, CDR2 FNYEAQ (reference sequence). The CDR3 covers 14 residues. The CDR3 loop is CASSLGLAGDTQYF. The CDR3 coding sequence is TGTGCTAGCAGCTTAGGGCTAGCGGGAGATACGCAGTATTTT.

The rearrangement joins TRBV11-2 to TRBJ1-4, with unresolved D. The CDR3 runs 13 residues. In germline, CDR1 is SGHAT, CDR2 FQNNGV. The V gene lost 6 bases and the J gene lost 0 bases, with 5 bases spanning the gap. The CDR3 DNA reads as TGTGCCAGCAGGAGAGCAACTAATGAAAAACTGTTTTTT. It specifies CASRRATNEKLFF.

J is TRBJ1-5 and V is TRBV27; unclear D gene. V gave up 2 bases and J gave up 3 bases, with 5 bases separating them. The CDR3 is 13 amino acids. In germline, CDR1 is MNHEY, CDR2 SMNVEV (reference sequence). DNA of the CDR3: TGTGCCAGCAGTTTAGGTCCCAATCAGCCCCAGCATTTT. Translating gives CASSLGPNQPQHF.

The chain uses TRBV10-3 and TRBJ2-1, with TRBD2 matching over 7 bases. V trimming: 8 bases; J trimming: 8 bases; junction bases outside the gene matches: 12. Germline assignment: CDR1 ENHRY and CDR2 SYGVKD. The CDR3 consists of 14 residues. In nucleotides, the CDR3 is TGTGCCATCGGGAGTGGCGGGAGTCGGTATGAGCAGTTCTTC. Its translation is CAIGSGGSRYEQFF.

The CDR3 region has the DNA TGTGCCACCAGTGATGTGAGAGGGACTAGCGGGAGGACCAAATACAATGAGCAGTTCTTC. Its translation: CATSDVRGTSGRTKYNEQFF. This sequence joins TRBV24-1 and TRBJ2-1, with 15 bases fitting TRBD2. Germline V gene data show CDR1 as KGHDR and CDR2 as SFDVKD. V trimming: 3 bases; J trimming: 4 bases; junction bases outside the gene matches: 12. CDR3 size: 20 residues.

J is TRBJ1-5 and V is TRBV5-1, with a tentative D call TRBD1 (6 bases). The CDR3 totals 14 residues. Germline CDR1 is SGHRS and CDR2 is YFSETQ. V was trimmed by 2 bases and J by 6 bases, leaving 12 bases between them. The CDR3 region is CASSFAGAGQPQHF. CDR3 in DNA: TGCGCCAGCAGCTTTGCAGGGGCTGGTCAGCCCCAGCATTTT.

This chain links TRBV29-1 with TRBJ2-5; 10 bases fit TRBD2. Germline values: CDR1 SQVTM, CDR2 ANQGSEA. The ends lost 6 bases at V and 5 bases at J; junction bases unmatched: 9. The CDR3 is 14 amino acids. CDR3 nucleotide sequence: TGCAGCGTGGGGACTAGCGCGGCGGAGGAGACCCAGTACTTC. It translates to CSVGTSAAEETQYF.

This sequence joins TRBV19 and TRBJ2-3, with 8 positions matching TRBD2. CDR3 length: 16 residues. Per germline, CDR1 LNHDA and CDR2 SQIVND (reference sequence). V gave up 4 bases and J gave up 0 bases; unmatched junction bases: 6. In DNA form, the CDR3 reads TGTGCCAGTAGTAGAGGCGGGGGGCCTAGCACAGATACGCAGTATTTT. Protein product: CASSRGGGPSTDTQYF.